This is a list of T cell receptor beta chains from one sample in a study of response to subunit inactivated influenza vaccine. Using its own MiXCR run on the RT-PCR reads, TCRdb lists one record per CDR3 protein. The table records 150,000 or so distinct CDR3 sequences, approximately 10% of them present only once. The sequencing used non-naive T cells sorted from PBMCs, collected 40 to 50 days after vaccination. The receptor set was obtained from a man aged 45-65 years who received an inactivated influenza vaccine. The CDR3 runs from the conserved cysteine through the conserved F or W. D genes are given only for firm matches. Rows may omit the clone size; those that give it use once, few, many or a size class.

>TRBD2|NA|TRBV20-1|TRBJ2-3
TGCAGTGCTAGAGCTGGCGGGGGGGCCATAGATACGCAGTATTTT
CSARAGGGAIDTQYF
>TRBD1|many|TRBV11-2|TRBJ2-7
TGTGCCAGCAGGCTCATCCGGGACAGGGGAGGCGAGCAGTACTTC
CASRLIRDRGGEQYF
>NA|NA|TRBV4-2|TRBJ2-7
TGTGCCAGCAGCCAAGAAGGTGCGGAATCCTACGAGCAGTACTTC
CASSQEGAESYEQYF
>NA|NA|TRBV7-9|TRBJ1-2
TGTGCCAGCAGCCGAACTTCAGGGGATGGTGGCTACACCTTC
CASSRTSGDGGYTF
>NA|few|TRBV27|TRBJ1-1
TGTGCCAGCAGTTTCCAGAGTGATACTGAAGCTTTCTTT
CASSFQSDTEAFF
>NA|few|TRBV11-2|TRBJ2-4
TGTGCCAGCAGCTTTGCGAGGCTAGGGACCAAAAACATTCAGTACTTC
CASSFARLGTKNIQYF
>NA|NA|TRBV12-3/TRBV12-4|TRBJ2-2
TGTGCCAGCAGCAAACCCACCCCTCAATCGAACACCGGGGAGCTGTTTTTT
CASSKPTPQSNTGELFF
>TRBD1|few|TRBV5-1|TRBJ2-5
TGCGCCAGCAGCGTGACAGGGGGAGGGCAAGAGACCCAGTACTTC
CASSVTGGGQETQYF
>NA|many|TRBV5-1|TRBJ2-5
TGCGCCAGCAGCTTGGCGGGAAGGACAATCTTGGTCGGGGAACCAGAGACCCAGTACTTC
CASSLAGRTILVGEPETQYF
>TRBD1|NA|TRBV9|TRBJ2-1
TGTGCCAGCAGCGTAAGACAGGGGTGGAATGAGCAGTTCTTC
CASSVRQGWNEQFF
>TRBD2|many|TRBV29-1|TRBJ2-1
TGCAGCGTTGTGGGACTAGCGGGGAACTCCTACAATGAGCAGTTCTTC
CSVVGLAGNSYNEQFF
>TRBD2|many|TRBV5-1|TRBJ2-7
TGCGCCAGCAGCTTGGGTAGCGGGAGCTACGAGCAGTACTTC
CASSLGSGSYEQYF
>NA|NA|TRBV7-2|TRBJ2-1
TGTGCCAGCAGCCCAAACAGGGCGGACAATGAGCAGTTCTTC
CASSPNRADNEQFF
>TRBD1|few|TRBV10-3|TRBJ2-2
TGTGCCATCAAGAGGGGACAGGTGAACACCGGGGAGCTGTTTTTT
CAIKRGQVNTGELFF
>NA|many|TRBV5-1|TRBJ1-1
TGCGCCAGCAGCCCGTGGGGGGGCTCCCAGCCAAGTAGTGAAGCTTTCTTT
CASSPWGGSQPSSEAFF
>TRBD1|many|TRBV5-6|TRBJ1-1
TGTGCCAGCAGCTTTTCCAGACAGGGCGGGAATACTGAAGCTTTCTTT
CASSFSRQGGNTEAFF
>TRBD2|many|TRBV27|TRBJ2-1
TGTGCCAGCAGCCGCGCCGGGACTAGCGGGAGAAGGCAGTTCTTC
CASSRAGTSGRRQFF
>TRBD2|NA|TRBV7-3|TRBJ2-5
TGTGCCAGCAGCGTTAGCGGGAGGGGCCAGTGGGAGACCCAGTACTTC
CASSVSGRGQWETQYF
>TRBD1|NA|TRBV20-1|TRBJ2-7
TGCAGTGCTACTGGGACAGGCCGCTACGAGCAGTACTTC
CSATGTGRYEQYF
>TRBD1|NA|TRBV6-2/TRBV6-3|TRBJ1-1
TGTGCCAGCAGTTCAACAGGGGGTAAGGGCACTGAAGCTTTCTTT
CASSSTGGKGTEAFF
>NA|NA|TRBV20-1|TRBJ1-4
TGCAGTGCAACCCCGGGGACTCGGGAAAAACTGTTTTTT
CSATPGTREKLFF
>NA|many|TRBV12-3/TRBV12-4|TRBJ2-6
TGTGCCAGCAGTTTAAACAGGGTATGGATGTCTGGGGCCAACGTCCTGACTTTC
CASSLNRVWMSGANVLTF
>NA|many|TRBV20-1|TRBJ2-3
TGCAGTGCTAGGCACCTGAGCACAGATACGCAGTATTTT
CSARHLSTDTQYF
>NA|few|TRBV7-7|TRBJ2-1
TGTGCCAGCAGCCCCCGGGACTCCAACAATGAGCAGTTCTTC
CASSPRDSNNEQFF
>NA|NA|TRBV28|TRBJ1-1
TGTGCCAGCAGTTTGGGGGGGGCAGCTTCAGCTTTCTTT
CASSLGGAASAFF
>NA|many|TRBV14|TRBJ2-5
TGTGCCAGCAGCCGGGGCTCTCTGGGGACCCAGTACTTC
CASSRGSLGTQYF
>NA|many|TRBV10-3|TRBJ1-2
TGTGCCATCAGTCCCCGACAGCACGGCTCCTATGGCTACACCTTC
CAISPRQHGSYGYTF
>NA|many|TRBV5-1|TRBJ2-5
TGCGCCAGCAGCTTAGGCCGGAGTGGAGAGACCCAGTACTTC
CASSLGRSGETQYF
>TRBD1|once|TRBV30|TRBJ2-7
TGTGCCTGGAGTAGGGACAGGGGAGGGTACGAGCAGTACTTC
CAWSRDRGGYEQYF